A selection of T cell receptor beta chains follows, all from one sample in a study of blood T cell repertoires in COVID-19. The data were produced by immunoSEQ multiplex PCR, yet TCRdb's version contains in-frame clones alone and is incomplete. Among roughly 46,000 clones listed, around 83% were seen once. The material sequenced was peripheral blood. The receptors were sampled from a man between 60 and 75 years old with active COVID-19. CDR3s include the opening cysteine and the closing phenylalanine or tryptophan. D genes are given only for firm matches. Not every row has a clone size; where given, it reads once, few, many or a size class.

v_gene: TRBV24-1
d_gene: -
abundance: -
j_gene: TRBJ2-2
CDR3nt: TGTGCCACAGGGGGGGATACCGGGGAGCTGTTTTTT
CDR3aa: CATGGDTGELFF

v_gene: TRBV19
d_gene: -
abundance: -
j_gene: TRBJ1-2
CDR3nt: TGTGCCAGTAGTGCCGGGACACAGCTTAACTATGGCTACACCTTC
CDR3aa: CASSAGTQLNYGYTF

v_gene: TRBV19
d_gene: -
abundance: -
j_gene: TRBJ1-5
CDR3nt: TGTGCCAGTATTGGGGGGGGCCTACGCAATCAGCCCCAGCATTTT
CDR3aa: CASIGGGLRNQPQHF

v_gene: TRBV30
d_gene: -
abundance: -
j_gene: TRBJ1-4
CDR3nt: TGTGCCTGGAGTCAACAGGGCGGAAGTGAAAAACTGTTTTTT
CDR3aa: CAWSQQGGSEKLFF

v_gene: TRBV15
d_gene: -
abundance: -
j_gene: TRBJ2-7
CDR3nt: TGTGCCACCAGCAGAGACAGGGTCGGGTCCTACGAGCAGTACTTC
CDR3aa: CATSRDRVGSYEQYF

v_gene: TRBV2
d_gene: -
abundance: -
j_gene: TRBJ1-5
CDR3nt: TGTGCCAGCAGAGAGGGGGACGATCAGCCCCAGCATTTT
CDR3aa: CASREGDDQPQHF

v_gene: TRBV10-3
d_gene: -
abundance: -
j_gene: TRBJ1-4
CDR3nt: TGTGCCATCAGTGAGTCTAGTAATGAAAAACTGTTTTTT
CDR3aa: CAISESSNEKLFF

v_gene: TRBV5-4
d_gene: TRBD1
abundance: -
j_gene: TRBJ2-3
CDR3nt: TGTGCCAGCAGCTGGGACAGGGAGGATACGCAGTATTTT
CDR3aa: CASSWDREDTQYF

v_gene: TRBV29-1
d_gene: TRBD2
abundance: -
j_gene: TRBJ2-1
CDR3nt: TGCAGCGTTGATCGGACTAGCGGGGTGGTTGAGCAGTTCTTC
CDR3aa: CSVDRTSGVVEQFF

v_gene: TRBV10-3
d_gene: TRBD1
abundance: once
j_gene: TRBJ2-1
CDR3nt: TGTGCCATCAGTGAGTCGGGTTTAACAGGGGCATTCAATGAGCAGTTCTTC
CDR3aa: CAISESGLTGAFNEQFF

v_gene: TRBV7-8
d_gene: TRBD1
abundance: -
j_gene: TRBJ1-1
CDR3nt: TGTGCCAGCAGCCCCGGACAGGGGGCGGGAACTGAAGCTTTCTTT
CDR3aa: CASSPGQGAGTEAFF

v_gene: TRBV2
d_gene: TRBD2
abundance: -
j_gene: TRBJ2-1
CDR3nt: TGTGCCAGCAATACGGGAGGGCCCTACAATGAGCAGTTCTTC
CDR3aa: CASNTGGPYNEQFF

v_gene: TRBV5-1
d_gene: -
abundance: -
j_gene: TRBJ2-2
CDR3nt: TGCGCCAGCAGCCCGAGCGGGACAAACACCGGGGAGCTGTTTTTT
CDR3aa: CASSPSGTNTGELFF

v_gene: TRBV10-3
d_gene: TRBD2
abundance: -
j_gene: TRBJ2-5
CDR3nt: TGTGCCATCAGTGAGTCGTTTGCCGCTAGCGGATTTCAAGAGACCCAGTACTTC
CDR3aa: CAISESFAASGFQETQYF

v_gene: TRBV7-9
d_gene: TRBD1
abundance: -
j_gene: TRBJ1-2
CDR3nt: TGTGCCAGCAGCTTAGAGACACAGGGGGGCTACACCTTC
CDR3aa: CASSLETQGGYTF

v_gene: TRBV7-8
d_gene: TRBD2
abundance: -
j_gene: TRBJ2-2
CDR3nt: TGTGCCAGCAGCCGCGGGGGGTGGAACACCGGGGAGCTGTTTTTT
CDR3aa: CASSRGGWNTGELFF

v_gene: TRBV15
d_gene: -
abundance: -
j_gene: TRBJ2-3
CDR3nt: TGTGCCACCAGCAGGCGACAAGGGGTAAACGCAGATACGCAGTATTTT
CDR3aa: CATSRRQGVNADTQYF

v_gene: TRBV18
d_gene: TRBD1
abundance: -
j_gene: TRBJ2-7
CDR3nt: TGTGCCAGCTCACCAGGGCCGGGACAGGGGGCGAGAGAGCAGTACTTC
CDR3aa: CASSPGPGQGAREQYF

v_gene: TRBV5-1
d_gene: -
abundance: -
j_gene: TRBJ2-7
CDR3nt: TGCGCCAGCAGCTTGGGGTCTGGAGGGGTCGAGCAGTACTTC
CDR3aa: CASSLGSGGVEQYF

v_gene: TRBV19
d_gene: TRBD2
abundance: once
j_gene: TRBJ2-1
CDR3nt: TGTGCCAGCGGGACTACCTCCTACAATGAGCAGTTCTTC
CDR3aa: CASGTTSYNEQFF

v_gene: TRBV4-1
d_gene: -
abundance: -
j_gene: TRBJ2-7
CDR3nt: TGCGCCAGCAGCCAAGATCAGGGGTTTGTCTACGAGCAGTACTTC
CDR3aa: CASSQDQGFVYEQYF

v_gene: TRBV6-4
d_gene: TRBD1
abundance: -
j_gene: TRBJ1-2
CDR3nt: TGTGCCAGCAGTGGAGGCGGGACAGGGGAGATAGGCTACACCTTC
CDR3aa: CASSGGGTGEIGYTF